The present TCR beta chain was sequenced within a study of shared clonotypes between healthy human individuals. Study overall: Per donor, three plates held CD4 naive cells, three held CD4 memory, two held CD8 naive and one held CD8 memory. Study conclusions and caveats: Memory subsets generally showed smaller estimated richness than naive subsets did.

A note on this clone: Its specificity is not known. The same CDR3 also results from other DNA sequences found in this sample.

Genomic DNA per cell subset filled all wells of several immunoSEQ plates. The protocol was immunoSEQ multiplex PCR, while the TCRdb copy is restricted to in-frame clones and leaves out a portion. The table has 1,400,000 or so clones, 98% seen once; the top ten hold 0.36%. From CD4+ cells came CD45RA+ naive and CD45RA-negative memory subsets. This receptor was taken from a man aged 25-40 years in good health. The sequencing sample was made of naive CD4+ T cells sorted from blood. Subset reported: CD45RA+ positively selected.

The CDR3 nucleotides read TGCGCCAGCAGCCCGGGACAGGGTAATTATGGCTACACCTTC. Residues: CASSPGQGNYGYTF. The J gene is TRBJ1-2, the V gene TRBV5-1, with TRBD1 matching 9 bases. Germline lookup yields CDR1 SGHRS and CDR2 YFSETQ. The CDR3 runs 14 residues. The V gene end was trimmed by 4 bases and the J gene end by 5 bases; junction bases not matched to a gene: 6. Filled out from reference TRBV5-1 and TRBJ1-2, the complete variable domain reads KAGVTQTPRYLIKTRGQQVTLSCSPISGHRSVSWYQQTPGQGLQFLFEYFSETQRNKGNFPGRFSGRQFSNSRSEMNVSTLELGDSALYLCASSPGQGNYGYTFGSGTRLTVV.